Listed below are T cell receptor beta chains from one sample, sequenced in a study of Tregs in tolerant kidney transplant recipients. Generated by immunoSEQ multiplex PCR, the TCRdb table keeps only in-frame clones and is missing some. Here the sample spans some 69,000 clones, 84% being singletons. The sequenced sample consisted of CD4+ T cells from blood. The receptor set was obtained from a human donor in good health. Both conserved end residues are part of each CDR3. A D gene is named only where the DNA matches it firmly. Only some rows state a clone size, as once, few, many or a class for expanded clones.

-	TRBV6-5	TRBJ2-2	-	CASSHNGDVTGELFF	TGTGCCAGCAGTCACAACGGGGATGTCACCGGGGAGCTGTTTTTT
-	TRBV7-7	TRBJ2-5	TRBD2	CASSRAGGQETQYF	TGTGCCAGCAGCCGAGCGGGGGGACAAGAGACCCAGTACTTC
once	TRBV4-2	TRBJ2-4	-	CASSQEAIPKNIQYF	TGTGCCAGCAGCCAAGAAGCGATTCCCAAAAACATTCAGTACTTC
few	TRBV19	TRBJ1-5	-	CASSKGNNQPQHF	TGTGCCAGTAGCAAGGGGAACAATCAGCCCCAGCATTTT
few	TRBV7-2	TRBJ1-2	-	CASSLGPGGSYGYTF	TGTGCCAGCAGCTTAGGTCCCGGGGGATCGTATGGCTACACCTTC
-	TRBV6-1	TRBJ2-2	-	CASSETWGTGELFF	TGTGCCAGCAGTGAAACTTGGGGGACCGGGGAGCTGTTTTTT
-	TRBV11-2	TRBJ2-2	-	CASSLDGDGTGELFF	TGTGCCAGCAGCTTAGATGGGGATGGAACCGGGGAGCTGTTTTTT
-	TRBV5-4	TRBJ2-1	TRBD2	CASSETSGGYNEQFF	TGTGCCAGCAGCGAAACTAGCGGGGGATACAATGAGCAGTTCTTC
few	TRBV19	TRBJ1-2	-	CASSKGKYGYTF	TGTGCCAGTAGTAAGGGGAAGTATGGCTACACCTTC
-	TRBV2	TRBJ2-1	TRBD1	CASTVGQNNEQFF	TGTGCCAGCACCGTGGGACAGAACAATGAGCAGTTCTTC
-	TRBV11-1	TRBJ1-1	-	CASSLSVGFEGEAFF	TGTGCCAGCAGCTTAAGTGTGGGTTTCGAGGGCGAAGCTTTCTTT
once	TRBV12-5	TRBJ2-7	TRBD2	CASGPLGEGSLEQYF	TGTGCTAGTGGCCCCCTAGGGGAGGGATCCCTCGAGCAGTACTTC
-	TRBV5-1	TRBJ1-5	-	CASSRQEGQPQHF	TGCGCCAGCAGCCGACAGGAAGGTCAGCCCCAGCATTTT
-	TRBV2	TRBJ1-1	-	CASSEFLGVGRRAFF	TGTGCCAGCAGTGAATTCCTGGGGGTGGGGAGGAGAGCTTTCTTT
few	TRBV15	TRBJ2-1	-	CATSRVFGGPSEQFF	TGTGCCACCAGCAGAGTATTTGGCGGCCCCAGTGAGCAGTTCTTC
-	TRBV19	TRBJ2-7	TRBD1	CATSLVGQRIYEQYF	TGTGCCACCTCACTCGTGGGACAGCGGATTTACGAGCAGTACTTC
-	TRBV18	TRBJ2-5	TRBD2	CASSPLAGGQETQYF	TGTGCCAGCTCACCACTAGCGGGAGGGCAAGAGACCCAGTACTTC
-	TRBV7-8	TRBJ2-3	-	CASSLGQLLTTDTQYF	TGTGCCAGCAGCCTCGGACAGTTATTAACCACAGATACGCAGTATTTT
-	TRBV5-1	TRBJ2-7	TRBD2	CASRRSGGSEQYF	TGCGCCAGCCGGAGGTCGGGAGGTTCCGAGCAGTACTTC
-	TRBV7-9	TRBJ2-3	TRBD2	CASSTRRGYTDTQYF	TGTGCCAGCAGTACCAGGCGGGGGTACACAGATACGCAGTATTTT
-	TRBV4-3	TRBJ1-2	-	CASSQEWLRVANYGYTF	TGCGCCAGCAGCCAAGAATGGCTCAGGGTAGCTAACTATGGCTACACCTTC
-	TRBV2	TRBJ2-3	-	CASNERTVLDTQYF	TGTGCCAGCAACGAGAGGACAGTTTTAGATACGCAGTATTTT
-	TRBV11-1	TRBJ2-2	-	CASSLQGNTGELFF	TGTGCCAGCAGCTTACAGGGTAACACCGGGGAGCTGTTTTTT
-	TRBV30	TRBJ1-1	-	CAWSREFEDMNTEAFF	TGTGCCTGGAGTAGGGAGTTTGAAGACATGAACACTGAAGCTTTCTTT
-	TRBV18	TRBJ1-2	TRBD1	CASSPQGQAYGYTF	TGTGCCAGCTCACCGCAGGGACAGGCCTATGGCTACACCTTC
-	TRBV6-5	TRBJ1-1	-	CASSSTGDLEAFF	TGTGCCAGCAGTTCCACGGGCGACCTTGAAGCTTTCTTT
-	TRBV4-3	TRBJ1-3	-	CASSQRGGGNTIYF	TGCGCCAGCAGCCAACGGGGGGGCGGAAACACCATATATTTT
-	TRBV18	TRBJ2-1	TRBD2	CASSPMLAGYNEQFF	TGTGCCAGCTCACCGATGCTAGCGGGGTACAATGAGCAGTTCTTC
-	TRBV9	TRBJ2-1	TRBD2	CASSVVPAIIAGNEQFF	TGTGCCAGCAGCGTAGTACCGGCGATCATAGCGGGGAATGAGCAGTTCTTC
-	TRBV6-5	TRBJ2-5	-	CASSYSGTQYF	TGTGCCAGCAGTTACTCGGGGACCCAGTACTTC
-	TRBV21-1	TRBJ2-7	-	CASSKGTGFYEQYF	TGTGCCAGCAGCAAAGGGACAGGGTTTTACGAGCAGTACTTC
-	TRBV5-1	TRBJ2-7	-	CASNTGEVGYEQYF	TGCGCCAGTAATACAGGGGAGGTGGGGTACGAGCAGTACTTC
-	TRBV11-3	TRBJ2-7	-	CASSLGGWTTYEQYF	TGTGCCAGCAGCTTAGGGGGGTGGACAACCTACGAGCAGTACTTC
-	TRBV27	TRBJ1-2	-	CASSSGESQRWGYTF	TGTGCCAGCAGCTCCGGGGAGTCCCAAAGGTGGGGCTACACCTTC
-	TRBV10-2	TRBJ2-6	TRBD1	CASSDPLVLTGFSSGANVLTF	TGCGCCAGCAGTGACCCCTTGGTATTGACAGGGTTTTCCTCCGGGGCCAACGTCCTGACTTTC
-	TRBV19	TRBJ2-7	TRBD1	CASSGTGGFYEQYF	TGTGCCAGTAGCGGGACAGGGGGCTTTTACGAGCAGTACTTC
-	TRBV7-2	TRBJ2-1	TRBD2	CASSSQTSGHEQFF	TGTGCCAGCAGCTCACAGACTAGCGGCCATGAGCAGTTCTTC
-	TRBV11-2	TRBJ1-6	-	CASSLGPDGNSPLHF	TGTGCCAGCAGCTTAGGCCCGGACGGGAATTCACCCCTCCACTTT
-	TRBV18	TRBJ2-1	-	CASSPGTLREQFF	TGTGCCAGCTCGCCCGGGACGTTGAGAGAGCAGTTCTTC
-	TRBV10-3	TRBJ2-1	-	CAISYSENNEQFF	TGTGCCATCAGCTACAGCGAAAACAATGAGCAGTTCTTC
-	TRBV12-2	TRBJ2-7	-	CASRQSREQYF	TGTGCAAGTCGCCAAAGCAGGGAGCAGTACTTC